Sequencing of this TCR beta chain was carried out in a study of T cells after yellow fever vaccination (dated 2019 in TCRdb). Study-level background: The SMART-Seq v4 Ultra Low Input RNA kit was used to prepare libraries from fractions with low cell numbers. Bulk TCR alpha and beta repertoires were sequenced longitudinally to track T-cell clones before and after primary and booster YFV17D yellow fever vaccination. Two healthy male donors made up the cohort, one aged 18 to 29 years and the other aged 30 to 39 years. Bulk PBMC replicates and cell subsets were isolated from blood drawn at multiple timepoints before and after both primary and secondary immunization. General findings and caveats noted by the study authors: Most clones expanded after primary vaccination were re-detected after the booster (about 95% of CD4 and around 88% of CD8), suggesting broad memory maintenance. Compared with the primary T-cell response, the secondary T-cell response was weaker but faster, peaking on day 5 rather than day 15. Only a couple of donors were included in the study, so the extent to which the findings can be generalized is limited. FACS-sorted repertoires could contain abundant contaminating clonotypes from the bulk population, so computational filtering was required. A small share of clonotypes was detected in both CD4 and CD8 compartments, with the overlap likely arising from convergent recombination.

Synthesis of TCR cDNA relied on 5'RACE template switching, a step that introduced a universal primer site along with unique molecular identifiers. cDNA synthesis was primed from both the TCR alpha and TCR beta constant segments. Library amplification involved two PCR steps, and the second step added sample barcodes and sequencing adapters. Sequencing of the libraries was done on either Illumina HiSeq 2500 (2x100 bp) or NovaSeq (2x150 bp). The authors' analysis ran thus. Demultiplexing of reads and collapsing into UMI consensus sequences were performed with MIGEC, and V(D)J alignment was carried out with MiXCR. Vaccine-responding clonotypes were identified with edgeR using replicate PBMC samples, with FDR below 0.01 and a log2 fold change above 5 up to day 15 being required. Bulk clonotypes were assigned CD4 or CD8 identity according to which sequenced CD4 or CD8 repertoire held them at higher abundance. TCRdb reanalyzed the raw reads on its own, using fastp at Q25 for trimming and MiXCR for clone calling, and kept in-frame beta chains. For every CDR3 protein sequence, its rows merge into one entry that carries the most common genes and DNA. The authors' filters were not applied to this entry. Recorded for this sample are just under 600,000 distinct CDR3 sequences; about 14% of them occurred a single time. Clones ranked in the top ten supply around 15% of the sample.

With respect to this clonotype: Its recognized antigen is unknown. No base-level quality is on record; no much larger clone is a single base apart.

The sample's treatment or condition label, in plain terms: live attenuated yellow fever vaccine strain. Two biological replicates of bulk PBMCs were collected at each blood-draw timepoint. PBMCs were isolated from peripheral blood using a standard Ficoll-Paque protocol. TriZol was used to extract RNA from bulk PBMCs, from CD4 and CD8 fractions, and from dextramer-positive and dextramer-negative fractions. The sample here was PBMCs, taken on the day of the yellow fever booster vaccination. This TCR was recovered from a young man who received the YFV17D yellow fever vaccine.

At the DNA level, the sequence is TGTGCCATCAGAAACGGGACGGGCAACTATGGCTACACCTTC. It translates as CAIRNGTGNYGYTF. The receptor chain draws on TRBV10-3 and TRBJ1-2; the D region possibly corresponds to TRBD1 (5 bases align). From the germline V gene, CDR1 is ENHRY and CDR2 is SYGVKD. Including the terminal cysteine and phenylalanine, the CDR3 comprises 14 residues. This entry keeps only the CDR3 DNA: 42 bases, framed from base 1. A distance of 13 bases separates the germline ends of V and J, which lose 6 bases and 2 bases respectively.